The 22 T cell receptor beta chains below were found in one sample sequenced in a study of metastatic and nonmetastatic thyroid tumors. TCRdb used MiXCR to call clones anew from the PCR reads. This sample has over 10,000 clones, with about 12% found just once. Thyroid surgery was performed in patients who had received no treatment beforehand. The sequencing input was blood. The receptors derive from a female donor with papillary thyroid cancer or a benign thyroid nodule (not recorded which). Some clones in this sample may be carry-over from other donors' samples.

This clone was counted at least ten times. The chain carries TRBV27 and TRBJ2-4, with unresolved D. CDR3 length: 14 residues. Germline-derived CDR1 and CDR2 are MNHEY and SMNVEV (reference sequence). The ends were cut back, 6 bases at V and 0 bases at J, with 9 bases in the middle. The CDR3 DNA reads TGTGCCAGCAGCGGACGGCTAGCCAAAAACATTCAGTACTTC. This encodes CASSGRLAKNIQYF.

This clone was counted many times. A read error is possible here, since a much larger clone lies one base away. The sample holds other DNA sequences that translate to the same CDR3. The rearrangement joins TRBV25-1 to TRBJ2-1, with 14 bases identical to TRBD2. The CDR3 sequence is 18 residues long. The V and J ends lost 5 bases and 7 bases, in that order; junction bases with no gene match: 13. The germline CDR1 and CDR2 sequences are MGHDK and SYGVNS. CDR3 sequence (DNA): TGTGCCAGCAGTCCACTCTCCCCCGGGACTAGCGGGAGTAATGAGCAGTTCTTC. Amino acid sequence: CASSPLSPGTSGSNEQFF.

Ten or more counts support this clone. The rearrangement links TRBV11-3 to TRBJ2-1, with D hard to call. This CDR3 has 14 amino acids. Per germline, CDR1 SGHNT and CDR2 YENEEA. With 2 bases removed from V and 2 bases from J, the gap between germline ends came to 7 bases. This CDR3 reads CASSLSGPYNEQFF. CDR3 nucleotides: TGTGCCAGCAGCTTATCTGGGCCCTACAATGAGCAGTTCTTC. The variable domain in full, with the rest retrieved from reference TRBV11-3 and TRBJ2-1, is EAGVVQSPRYKIIEKKQPVAFWCNPISGHNTLYWYLQNLGQGPELLIRYENEEAVDDSQLPKDRFSAERLKGVDSTLKIQPAELGDSAVYLCASSLSGPYNEQFFGPGTRLTVL.

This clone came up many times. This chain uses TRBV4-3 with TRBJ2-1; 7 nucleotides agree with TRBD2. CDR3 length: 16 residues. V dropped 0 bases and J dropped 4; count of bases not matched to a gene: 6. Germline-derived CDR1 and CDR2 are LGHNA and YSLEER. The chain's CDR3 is CASSQEGPGGYNEQFF. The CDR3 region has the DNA TGCGCCAGCAGCCAAGAAGGGCCGGGGGGTTACAATGAGCAGTTCTTC.

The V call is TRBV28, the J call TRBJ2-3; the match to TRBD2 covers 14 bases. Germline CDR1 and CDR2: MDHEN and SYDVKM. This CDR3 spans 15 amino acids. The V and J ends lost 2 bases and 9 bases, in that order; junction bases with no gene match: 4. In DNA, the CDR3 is TGTGCCAGCAGTTTACTGAGACTAGCGGGAGGGACGCAGTATTTT. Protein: CASSLLRLAGGTQYF.

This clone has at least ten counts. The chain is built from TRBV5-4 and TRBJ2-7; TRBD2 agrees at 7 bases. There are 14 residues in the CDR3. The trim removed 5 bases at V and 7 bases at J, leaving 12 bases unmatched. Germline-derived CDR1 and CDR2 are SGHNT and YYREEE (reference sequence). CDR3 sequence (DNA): TGTGCCAGCAGGAAGGCTAGCGGTTCTACGGAGCAGTACTTC. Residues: CASRKASGSTEQYF.

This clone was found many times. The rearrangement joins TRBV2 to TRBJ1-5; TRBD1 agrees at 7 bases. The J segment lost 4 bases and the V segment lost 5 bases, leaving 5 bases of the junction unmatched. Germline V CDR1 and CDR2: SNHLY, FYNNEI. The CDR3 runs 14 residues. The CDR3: CASSYRDRNQPQHF. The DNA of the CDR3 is TGTGCCAGCAGTTACCGGGACAGAAATCAGCCCCAGCATTTT.

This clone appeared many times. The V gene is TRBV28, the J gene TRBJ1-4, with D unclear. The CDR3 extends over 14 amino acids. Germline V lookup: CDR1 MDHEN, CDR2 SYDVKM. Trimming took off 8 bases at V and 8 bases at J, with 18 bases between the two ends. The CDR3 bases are TGTGCCAGCCGCCCGTGGAGATTAAAGGAAAAACTGTTTTTT. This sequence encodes CASRPWRLKEKLFF.

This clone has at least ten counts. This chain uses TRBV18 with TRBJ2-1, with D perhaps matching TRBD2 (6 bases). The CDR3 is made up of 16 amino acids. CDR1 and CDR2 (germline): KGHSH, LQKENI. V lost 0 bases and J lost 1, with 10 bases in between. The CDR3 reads CASSPPAGLSYNEQFF. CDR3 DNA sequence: TGTGCCAGCTCACCACCGGCGGGGTTATCCTACAATGAGCAGTTCTTC.

The chain's CDR3 is CASSQTPGRRYEQYF. CDR3 coding DNA: TGTGCCAGCAGCCAAACACCGGGACGACGCTACGAGCAGTACTTC. The chain joins TRBV4-2 to TRBJ2-7; the D gene could be TRBD1 or TRBD2 (5 bases each). Germline assignment: CDR1 LGHNA and CDR2 YNFKEQ. V was cut by 2 bases and J by 3 bases, with 14 bases left in between. This CDR3 comprises 15 residues.

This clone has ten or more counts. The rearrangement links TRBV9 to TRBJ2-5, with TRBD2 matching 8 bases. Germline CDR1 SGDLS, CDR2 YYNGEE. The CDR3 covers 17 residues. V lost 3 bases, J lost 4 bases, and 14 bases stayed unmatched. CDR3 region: CASSAQTGTRGLETQYF. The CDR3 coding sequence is TGTGCCAGCAGCGCCCAGACGGGGACTAGAGGTCTAGAGACCCAGTACTTC. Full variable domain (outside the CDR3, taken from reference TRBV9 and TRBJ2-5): DSGVTQTPKHLITATGQRVTLRCSPRSGDLSVYWYQQSLDQGLQFLIQYYNGEERAKGNILERFSAQQFPDLHSELNLSSLELGDSALYFCASSAQTGTRGLETQYFGPGTRLLVL.

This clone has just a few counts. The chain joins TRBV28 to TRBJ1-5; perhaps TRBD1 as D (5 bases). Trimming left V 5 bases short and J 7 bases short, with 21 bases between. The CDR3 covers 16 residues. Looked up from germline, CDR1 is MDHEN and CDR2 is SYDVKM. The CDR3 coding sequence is TGTGCCAGCAGTCGCAGAGCAGGGTCAAAGGGGCAGCCCCAGCATTTT. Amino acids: CASSRRAGSKGQPQHF.

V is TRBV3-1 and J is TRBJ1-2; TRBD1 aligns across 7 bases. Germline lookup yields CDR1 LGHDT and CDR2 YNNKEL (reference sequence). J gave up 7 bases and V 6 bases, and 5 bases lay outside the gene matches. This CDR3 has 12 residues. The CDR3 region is CASRGTESGYTF. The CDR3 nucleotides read TGTGCCAGCAGGGGGACAGAGTCTGGCTACACCTTC.

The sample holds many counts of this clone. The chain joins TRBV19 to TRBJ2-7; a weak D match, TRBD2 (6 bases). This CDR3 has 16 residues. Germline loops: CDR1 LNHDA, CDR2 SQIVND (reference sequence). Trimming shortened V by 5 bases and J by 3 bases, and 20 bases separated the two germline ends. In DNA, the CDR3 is TGTGCCAGTAGTCCCCCAGGAGGGATCCATCTCTACGAGCAGTACTTC. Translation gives CASSPPGGIHLYEQYF.

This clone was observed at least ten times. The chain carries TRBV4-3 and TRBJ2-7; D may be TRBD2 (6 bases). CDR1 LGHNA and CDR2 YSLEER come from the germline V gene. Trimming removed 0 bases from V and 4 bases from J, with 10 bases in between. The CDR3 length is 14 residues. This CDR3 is CASSQERRGYEQYF. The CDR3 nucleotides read TGCGCCAGCAGCCAAGAGAGGAGGGGATACGAGCAGTACTTC.

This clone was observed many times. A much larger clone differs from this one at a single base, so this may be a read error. DNA for the CDR3: TGTGCCAGCAGCTTATACAGTGGAAACACCATATATTTT. Translated, it gives CASSLYSGNTIYF. The rearrangement joins TRBV11-3 to TRBJ1-3; D is unclear. The CDR3 length is 13 residues. Deletions cut 2 bases from V and 3 bases from J, with 5 bases between. CDR1 is SGHNT and CDR2 is YENEEA in the germline V gene.

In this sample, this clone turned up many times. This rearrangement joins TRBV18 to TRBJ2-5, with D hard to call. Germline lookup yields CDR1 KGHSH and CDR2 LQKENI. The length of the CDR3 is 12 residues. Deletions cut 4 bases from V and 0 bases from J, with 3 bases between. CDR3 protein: CASSRNQETQYF. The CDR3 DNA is TGTGCCAGCTCACGAAACCAAGAGACCCAGTACTTC.

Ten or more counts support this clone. The CDR3 spells CASTLYDYNSPLHF. The CDR3 bases are TGTGCCAGCACCCTGTACGATTATAATTCACCCCTCCACTTT. The chain couples TRBV28 to TRBJ1-6; no definite D call. This CDR3 is built from 14 residues. V shed 7 bases and J shed 4 bases, with 11 bases lying between them. CDR1 and CDR2 from the germline V gene are MDHEN and SYDVKM.

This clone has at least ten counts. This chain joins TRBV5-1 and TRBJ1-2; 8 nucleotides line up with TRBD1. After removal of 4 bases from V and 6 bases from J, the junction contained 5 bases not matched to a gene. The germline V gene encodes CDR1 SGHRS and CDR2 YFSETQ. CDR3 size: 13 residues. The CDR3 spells CASSPPTGDGYTF. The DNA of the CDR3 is TGCGCCAGCAGCCCCCCGACAGGGGATGGCTACACCTTC.

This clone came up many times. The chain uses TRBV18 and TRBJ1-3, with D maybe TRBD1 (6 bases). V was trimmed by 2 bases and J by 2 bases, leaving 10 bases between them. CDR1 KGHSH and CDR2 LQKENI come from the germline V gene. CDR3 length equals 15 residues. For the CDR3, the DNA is TGTGCCAGCTCACCAGGGACAACGGCTGGAAACACCATATATTTT. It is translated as CASSPGTTAGNTIYF.

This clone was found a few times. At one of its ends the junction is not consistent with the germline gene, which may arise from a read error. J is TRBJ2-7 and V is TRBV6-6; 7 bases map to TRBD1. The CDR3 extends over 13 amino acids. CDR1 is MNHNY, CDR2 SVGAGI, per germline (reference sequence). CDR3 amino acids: CASSYSDRDEKYF. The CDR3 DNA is TGTGCCAGCAGTTACAGTGACAGGGACGAGAAGTACTTC.

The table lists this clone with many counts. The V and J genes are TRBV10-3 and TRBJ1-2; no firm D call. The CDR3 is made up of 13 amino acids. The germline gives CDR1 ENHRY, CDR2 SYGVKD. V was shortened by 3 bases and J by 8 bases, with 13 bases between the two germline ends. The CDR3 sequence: CAISDGPGKGYTF. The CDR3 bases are TGTGCCATCAGTGACGGACCGGGAAAGGGCTACACCTTC.